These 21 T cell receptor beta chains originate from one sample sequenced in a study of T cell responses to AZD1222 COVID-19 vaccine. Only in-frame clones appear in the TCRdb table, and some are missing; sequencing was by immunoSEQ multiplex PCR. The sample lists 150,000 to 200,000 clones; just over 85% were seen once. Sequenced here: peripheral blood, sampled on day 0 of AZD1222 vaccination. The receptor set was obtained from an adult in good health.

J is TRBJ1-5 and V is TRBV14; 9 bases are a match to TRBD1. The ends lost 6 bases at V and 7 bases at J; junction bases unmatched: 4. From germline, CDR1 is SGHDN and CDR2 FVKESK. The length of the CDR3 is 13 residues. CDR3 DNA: TGTGCCAGCAGTCCACAGGGGGCCCAGCCCCAGCATTTT. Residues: CASSPQGAQPQHF.

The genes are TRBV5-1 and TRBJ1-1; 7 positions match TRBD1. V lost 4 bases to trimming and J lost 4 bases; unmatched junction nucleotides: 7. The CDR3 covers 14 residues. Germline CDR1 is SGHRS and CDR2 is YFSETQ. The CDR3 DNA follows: TGCGCCAGCAGCCTGGTAGGGGGCCGCACTGAAGCTTTCTTT. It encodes CASSLVGGRTEAFF.

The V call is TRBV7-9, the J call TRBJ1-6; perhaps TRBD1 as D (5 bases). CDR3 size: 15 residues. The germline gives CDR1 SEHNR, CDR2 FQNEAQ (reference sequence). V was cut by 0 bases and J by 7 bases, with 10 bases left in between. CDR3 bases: TGTGCCAGCAGCTTAGCGAGCGGGGCCAATTCACCCCTCCACTTT. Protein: CASSLASGANSPLHF.

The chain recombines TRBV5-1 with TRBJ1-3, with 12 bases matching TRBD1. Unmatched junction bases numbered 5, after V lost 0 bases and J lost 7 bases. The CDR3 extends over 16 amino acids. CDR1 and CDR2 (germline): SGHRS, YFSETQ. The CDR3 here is CASSLEGTGGPNTIYF. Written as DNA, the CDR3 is TGCGCCAGCAGCTTGGAGGGGACAGGGGGCCCCAACACCATATATTTT.

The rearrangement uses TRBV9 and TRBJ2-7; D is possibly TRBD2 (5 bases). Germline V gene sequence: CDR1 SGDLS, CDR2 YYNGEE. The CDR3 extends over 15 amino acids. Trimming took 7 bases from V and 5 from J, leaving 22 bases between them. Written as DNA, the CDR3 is TGTGCCAGCGGATTGAGACCGGGTCTTAGCGACGAGCAGTACTTC. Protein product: CASGLRPGLSDEQYF.

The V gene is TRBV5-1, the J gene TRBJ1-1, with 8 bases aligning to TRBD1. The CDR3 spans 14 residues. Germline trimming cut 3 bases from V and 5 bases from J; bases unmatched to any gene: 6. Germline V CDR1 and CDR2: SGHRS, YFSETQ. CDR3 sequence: CASSSIRGRTEAFF. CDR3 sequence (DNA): TGCGCCAGCAGCTCGATCAGGGGGCGGACTGAAGCTTTCTTT.

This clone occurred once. This chain's CDR3 is CATSRDGRMNTEAFF. In DNA form, the CDR3 reads TGTGCCACCAGCAGAGATGGGCGAATGAACACTGAAGCTTTCTTT. This sequence joins TRBV15 and TRBJ1-1; D is unclear. Germline-derived CDR1 and CDR2 are LNHNV and YYDKDF (reference sequence). V lost 0 bases to trimming and J lost 0 bases, with 8 bases between them. The CDR3 contains 15 residues.

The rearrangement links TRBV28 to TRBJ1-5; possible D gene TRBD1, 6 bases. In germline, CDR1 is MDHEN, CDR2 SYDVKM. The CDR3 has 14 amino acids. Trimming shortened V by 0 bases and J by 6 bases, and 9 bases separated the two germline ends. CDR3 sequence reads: CASSLWKGGQPQHF. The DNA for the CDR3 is TGTGCCAGCAGTTTATGGAAGGGGGGTCAGCCCCAGCATTTT.

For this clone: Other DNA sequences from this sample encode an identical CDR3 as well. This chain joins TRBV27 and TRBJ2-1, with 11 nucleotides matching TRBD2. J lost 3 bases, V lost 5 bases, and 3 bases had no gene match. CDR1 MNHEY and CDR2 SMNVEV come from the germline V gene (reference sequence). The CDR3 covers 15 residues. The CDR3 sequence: CASSPGLAVYNEQFF. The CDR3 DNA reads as TGTGCCAGCAGTCCGGGACTAGCGGTCTACAATGAGCAGTTCTTC.

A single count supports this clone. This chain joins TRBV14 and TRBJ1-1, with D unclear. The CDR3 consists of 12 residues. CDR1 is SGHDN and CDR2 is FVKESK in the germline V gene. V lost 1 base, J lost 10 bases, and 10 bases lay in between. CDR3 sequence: CASSQGAKGAFF. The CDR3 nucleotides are TGTGCCAGCAGCCAAGGGGCTAAGGGAGCTTTCTTT.

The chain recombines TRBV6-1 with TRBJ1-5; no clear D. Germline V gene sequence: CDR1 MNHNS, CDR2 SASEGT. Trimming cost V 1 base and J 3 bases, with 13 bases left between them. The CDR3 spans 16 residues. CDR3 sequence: CASSEGSGGDNQPQHF. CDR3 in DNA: TGTGCCAGCAGTGAAGGGTCCGGAGGAGACAATCAGCCCCAGCATTTT.

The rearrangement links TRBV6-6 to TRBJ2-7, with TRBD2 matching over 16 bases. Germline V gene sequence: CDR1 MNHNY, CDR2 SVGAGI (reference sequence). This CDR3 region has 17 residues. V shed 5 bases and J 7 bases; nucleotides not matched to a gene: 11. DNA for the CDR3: TGTGCCAGCAGTCAGCCGGGACTAGCGGGAGGGCCGGGGGAGCAGTACTTC. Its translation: CASSQPGLAGGPGEQYF.

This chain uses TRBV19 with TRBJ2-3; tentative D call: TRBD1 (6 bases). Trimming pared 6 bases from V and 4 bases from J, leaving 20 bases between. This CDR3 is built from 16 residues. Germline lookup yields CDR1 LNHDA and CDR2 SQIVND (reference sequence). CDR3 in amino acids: CASSPGPGVRADTQYF. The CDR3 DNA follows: TGTGCCAGTAGCCCAGGACCAGGGGTTCGGGCAGATACGCAGTATTTT.

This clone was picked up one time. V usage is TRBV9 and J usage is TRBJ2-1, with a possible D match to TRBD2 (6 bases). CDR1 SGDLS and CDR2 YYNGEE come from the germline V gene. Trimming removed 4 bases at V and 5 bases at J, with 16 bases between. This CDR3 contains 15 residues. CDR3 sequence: CASSPILAPDNEQFF. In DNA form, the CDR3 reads TGTGCCAGCAGCCCAATCCTAGCGCCTGACAATGAGCAGTTCTTC.

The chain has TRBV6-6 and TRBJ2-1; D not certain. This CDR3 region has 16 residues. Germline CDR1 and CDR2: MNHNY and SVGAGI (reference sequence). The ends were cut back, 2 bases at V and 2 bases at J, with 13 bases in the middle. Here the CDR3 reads CASSYPRQVAYNEQFF. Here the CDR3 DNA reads TGTGCCAGCAGTTACCCACGGCAGGTCGCCTACAATGAGCAGTTCTTC.

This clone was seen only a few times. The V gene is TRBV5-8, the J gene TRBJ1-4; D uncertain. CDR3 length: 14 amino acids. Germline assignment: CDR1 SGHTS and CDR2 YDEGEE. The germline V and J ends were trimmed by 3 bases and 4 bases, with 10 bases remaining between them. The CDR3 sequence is CASSYGRINEKLFF. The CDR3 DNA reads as TGTGCCAGCAGCTATGGACGGATTAATGAAAAACTGTTTTTT.

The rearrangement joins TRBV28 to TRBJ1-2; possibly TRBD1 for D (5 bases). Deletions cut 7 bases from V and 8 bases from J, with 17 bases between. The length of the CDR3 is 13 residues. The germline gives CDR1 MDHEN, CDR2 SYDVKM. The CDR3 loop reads CASTALGGFGYTF. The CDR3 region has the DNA TGTGCCAGCACCGCTCTGGGGGGGTTCGGCTACACCTTC.

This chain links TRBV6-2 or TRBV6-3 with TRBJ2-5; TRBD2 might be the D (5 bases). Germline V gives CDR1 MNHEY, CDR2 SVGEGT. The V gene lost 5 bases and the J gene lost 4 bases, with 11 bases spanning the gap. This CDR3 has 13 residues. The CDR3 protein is CASSLTRVETQYF. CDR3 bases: TGTGCCAGCAGTCTAACTAGGGTAGAGACCCAGTACTTC.

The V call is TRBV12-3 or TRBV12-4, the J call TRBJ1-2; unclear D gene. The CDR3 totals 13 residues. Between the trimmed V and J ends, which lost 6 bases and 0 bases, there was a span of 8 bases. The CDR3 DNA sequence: TGTGCCAGCAGGGAGAGAGCTAACTATGGCTACACCTTC. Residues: CASRERANYGYTF.

DNA for the CDR3: TGTGCCACCACGAATTACAATGAGCAGTTCTTC. It codes for CATTNYNEQFF. The J gene is TRBJ2-1, the V gene TRBV27; D remains ambiguous. The V end was cut by 10 bases, the J end by 4 bases, with 8 bases between. CDR1 is MNHEY, CDR2 SMNVEV, per germline (reference sequence). This CDR3 region has 11 residues.

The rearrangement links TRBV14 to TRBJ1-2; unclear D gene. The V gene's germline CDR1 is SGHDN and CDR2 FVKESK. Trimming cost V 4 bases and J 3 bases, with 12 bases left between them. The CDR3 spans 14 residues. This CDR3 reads CASSPGQVDYGYTF. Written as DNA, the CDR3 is TGTGCCAGCAGCCCCGGGCAGGTTGACTATGGCTACACCTTC. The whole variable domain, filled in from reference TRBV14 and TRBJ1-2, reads EAGVTQFPSHSVIEKGQTVTLRCDPISGHDNLYWYRRVMGKEIKFLLHFVKESKQDESGMPNNRFLAERTGGTYSTLKVQPAELEDSGVYFCASSPGQVDYGYTFGSGTRLTVV.